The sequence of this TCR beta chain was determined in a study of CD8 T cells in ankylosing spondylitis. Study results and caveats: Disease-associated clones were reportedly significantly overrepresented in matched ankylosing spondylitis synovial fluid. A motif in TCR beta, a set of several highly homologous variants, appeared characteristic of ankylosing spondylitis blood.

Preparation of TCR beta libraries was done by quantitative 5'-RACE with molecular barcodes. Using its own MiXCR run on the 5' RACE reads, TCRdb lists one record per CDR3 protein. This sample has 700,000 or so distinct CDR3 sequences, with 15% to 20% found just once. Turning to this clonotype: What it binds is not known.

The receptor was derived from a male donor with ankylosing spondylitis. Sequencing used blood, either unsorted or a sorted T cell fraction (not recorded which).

Here the CDR3 DNA reads TGCGCCAGCAGCTTGGACCGGTTAAGTCAGCCCCAGCATTTT. Translation: CASSLDRLSQPQHF. The V call is TRBV5-1, the J call TRBJ1-5, with D uncertain. The CDR3 length is 14 residues. Germline CDR1 reads SGHRS; CDR2 reads YFSETQ. The V end was cut by 0 bases, the J end by 6 bases, with 10 bases between.